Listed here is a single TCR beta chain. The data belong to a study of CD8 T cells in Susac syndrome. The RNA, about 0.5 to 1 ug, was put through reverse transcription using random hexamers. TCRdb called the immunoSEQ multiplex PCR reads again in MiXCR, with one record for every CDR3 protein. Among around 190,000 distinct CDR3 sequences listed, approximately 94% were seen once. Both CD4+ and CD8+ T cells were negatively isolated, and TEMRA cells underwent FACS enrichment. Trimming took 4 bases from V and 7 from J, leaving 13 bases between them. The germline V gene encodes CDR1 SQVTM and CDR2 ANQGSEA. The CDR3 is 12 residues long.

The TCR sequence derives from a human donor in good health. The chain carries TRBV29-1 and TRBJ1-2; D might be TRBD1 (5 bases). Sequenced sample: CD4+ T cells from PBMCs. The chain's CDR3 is CSVGDSNVGYTF. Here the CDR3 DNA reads TGCAGCGTTGGGGACTCTAACGTTGGCTACACCTTC.